The 8 T cell receptor beta chains below were found in one sample sequenced in a study of monozygotic twins with inflammatory bowel disease (dated by TCRdb to between 2019 and 2020). The library was obtained by 5' RACE. These reads were obtained on an Illumina HiSeq 2500. The reads underwent TCRdb reprocessing, giving one record for each CDR3 protein sequence and no DNA. This sample's listing comprises fewer than 550,000 distinct CDR3 sequences. Roughly 2.3% of the sample comes from the top ten. Sample: blood. These receptor sequences come from a human donor with ulcerative colitis or Crohn's disease, or a healthy co-twin of an affected twin (not recorded which).

The chain carries TRBV20-1 and TRBJ2-7; TCRdb returns TRBD2, unconfirmable since there is no DNA. The germline V gene has CDR1 DFQATT and CDR2 SNEGSKA (reference sequence). CDR3 length: 14 amino acids. The CDR3: CSASVARPPYEQYF.

The rearrangement joins TRBV5-6 to TRBJ2-7; absent DNA, TCRdb's TRBD1 call cannot be checked. This CDR3 contains 13 residues. Looked up from germline, CDR1 is SGHDT and CDR2 is YYEEEE. CDR3: CASGPSLRYEQYF.

The CDR3 sequence is CASSPRDSGSGNTIYF. The chain couples TRBV18 to TRBJ1-3; there is no DNA to check the TCRdb D call of TRBD1. Germline V gene data show CDR1 as KGHSH and CDR2 as LQKENI. This CDR3 has 16 amino acids. The full variable domain, completed using reference TRBV18 and TRBJ1-3, is NAGVMQNPRHLVRRRGQEARLRCSPMKGHSHVYWYRQLPEEGLKFMVYLQKENIIDESGMPKERFSAEFPKEGPSILRIQQVVRGDSAAYFCASSPRDSGSGNTIYFGEGSWLTVV.

This chain uses TRBV5-1 with TRBJ1-2; TCRdb's assignment of TRBD1 cannot be checked, as there is no DNA. From germline, CDR1 is SGHRS and CDR2 YFSETQ. The CDR3 runs to 15 residues. The CDR3 sequence is CASSSSGQPNYGYTF.

This chain joins TRBV15 and TRBJ2-1; TCRdb gives TRBD1 as the D gene, but with no DNA this cannot be confirmed. CDR3 length equals 12 residues. Looked up from germline, CDR1 is LNHNV and CDR2 is YYDKDF (reference sequence). CDR3 sequence: CATSTQGNEQFF.

J is TRBJ2-6 and V is TRBV29-1. The CDR3 sequence is 13 residues long. From germline, CDR1 is SQVTM and CDR2 ANQGSEA. The CDR3 sequence is CSVDYSGANVLTF.

The chain recombines TRBV5-1 with TRBJ1-5; the D gene TCRdb calls, TRBD1, cannot be checked with no DNA. Germline V gene lookup returns CDR1 SGHRS and CDR2 YFSETQ. There are 15 residues in the CDR3. CDR3 in amino acids: CASSLGGASNQPQHF. The full variable domain, with the rest looked up from reference TRBV5-1 and TRBJ1-5, is KAGVTQTPRYLIKTRGQQVTLSCSPISGHRSVSWYQQTPGQGLQFLFEYFSETQRNKGNFPGRFSGRQFSNSRSEMNVSTLELGDSALYLCASSLGGASNQPQHFGDGTRLSIL.

The chain uses TRBV12-3 or TRBV12-4 and TRBJ2-1; the D gene TCRdb calls, TRBD1, cannot be checked with no DNA. This CDR3 has 15 amino acids. Here the CDR3 reads CASSPRDGGGNEQFF.